This entry is about one T cell receptor (beta chain). The target antigen is unknown. PCR used 60 Vbeta primers and 13 Jbeta primers. Sequenced by immunoSEQ multiplex PCR; TCRdb stores in-frame clones only, minus some. The sample totals about 75,000 clones. These data are taken from a study of cytomegalovirus exposure and HLA in healthy donors. CDR1 SNHLY and CDR2 FYNNEI come from the germline V gene. The CDR3 contains 12 residues. V dropped 8 bases and J dropped 7 bases, with 14 bases sitting between them. Study-wide points: Rarity marked most TCR sequences, yet some public TCRs occurred in many donors.

The gene calls are TRBV2 and TRBJ2-5; D is possibly TRBD2 (7 bases). Sequenced: PBMCs. The source of this sequence is a man aged 40-55 years in good health and CMV-seronegative. The CDR3 nucleotides read TGTGCCAGCGAGGGAGGGGGGAGGACCCAGTACTTC. Residues: CASEGGGRTQYF.